The source of this T cell receptor beta chain is a study of shared clonotypes between healthy human individuals. Study-level information: The plates for each donor numbered three CD4 naive, three CD4 memory, two CD8 naive and one CD8 memory.

Study results and caveats: Of the naive CD4 clonotypes, around 5% were shared across several donors. Relative to memory subsets, naive subsets generally showed larger estimated richness.

Assay used: immunoSEQ multiplex PCR; TCRdb lists only in-frame clones, some missing. The table shows approximately 530,000 clones, with about 96% occurring only once. On this clone itself: Its antigen is as yet unknown.

J lost 4 bases, V lost 0 bases, and 5 bases had no gene match. Per the germline V gene, CDR1 is SGHAT and CDR2 is FQDESV (reference sequence). The CDR3 sequence is 15 residues long. The sequence was collected from a woman in her twenties or thirties in good health. The rearrangement links TRBV11-1 to TRBJ2-7, with 8 bases aligning to TRBD2. The material sequenced was naive CD4+ T cells sorted from blood. Subset reported: CD45RA+ positively selected. CDR3 residues: CASSLAGRAGYEQYF. DNA for the CDR3: TGTGCCAGCAGCTTAGCCGGGAGGGCCGGTTACGAGCAGTACTTC.